This TCR beta chain originates from a study of blood T cells in healthy people across ages. Every sample yielded at least 6.5 million isolated PBMCs. Primers used in a second PCR of roughly 7 to 12 cycles were a sample-barcoded 5' primer and a J-beta primer mix. A single record per CDR3 protein comes from TCRdb applying MiXCR to the 5' RACE reads. Seen here are around 990,000 distinct CDR3 sequences, almost 25% observed once, and the top ten hold approximately 0.7%. Trimming shortened V by 5 bases and J by 6 bases, and 11 bases separated the two germline ends. CDR3 length: 13 residues. Germline V CDR1 and CDR2: SGHVS, FQNEAQ. The same sample was also studied in work on T cells of mothers and their children.

The gene calls are TRBV7-8 and TRBJ2-4; D is unclear. Sample: blood. This clonotype was sampled from a girl aged 2 to 9 in good health. Written as DNA, the CDR3 is TGTGCCAGCAGCCAACTTAGAGGAAACATTCAGTACTTC. The encoded protein is CASSQLRGNIQYF.